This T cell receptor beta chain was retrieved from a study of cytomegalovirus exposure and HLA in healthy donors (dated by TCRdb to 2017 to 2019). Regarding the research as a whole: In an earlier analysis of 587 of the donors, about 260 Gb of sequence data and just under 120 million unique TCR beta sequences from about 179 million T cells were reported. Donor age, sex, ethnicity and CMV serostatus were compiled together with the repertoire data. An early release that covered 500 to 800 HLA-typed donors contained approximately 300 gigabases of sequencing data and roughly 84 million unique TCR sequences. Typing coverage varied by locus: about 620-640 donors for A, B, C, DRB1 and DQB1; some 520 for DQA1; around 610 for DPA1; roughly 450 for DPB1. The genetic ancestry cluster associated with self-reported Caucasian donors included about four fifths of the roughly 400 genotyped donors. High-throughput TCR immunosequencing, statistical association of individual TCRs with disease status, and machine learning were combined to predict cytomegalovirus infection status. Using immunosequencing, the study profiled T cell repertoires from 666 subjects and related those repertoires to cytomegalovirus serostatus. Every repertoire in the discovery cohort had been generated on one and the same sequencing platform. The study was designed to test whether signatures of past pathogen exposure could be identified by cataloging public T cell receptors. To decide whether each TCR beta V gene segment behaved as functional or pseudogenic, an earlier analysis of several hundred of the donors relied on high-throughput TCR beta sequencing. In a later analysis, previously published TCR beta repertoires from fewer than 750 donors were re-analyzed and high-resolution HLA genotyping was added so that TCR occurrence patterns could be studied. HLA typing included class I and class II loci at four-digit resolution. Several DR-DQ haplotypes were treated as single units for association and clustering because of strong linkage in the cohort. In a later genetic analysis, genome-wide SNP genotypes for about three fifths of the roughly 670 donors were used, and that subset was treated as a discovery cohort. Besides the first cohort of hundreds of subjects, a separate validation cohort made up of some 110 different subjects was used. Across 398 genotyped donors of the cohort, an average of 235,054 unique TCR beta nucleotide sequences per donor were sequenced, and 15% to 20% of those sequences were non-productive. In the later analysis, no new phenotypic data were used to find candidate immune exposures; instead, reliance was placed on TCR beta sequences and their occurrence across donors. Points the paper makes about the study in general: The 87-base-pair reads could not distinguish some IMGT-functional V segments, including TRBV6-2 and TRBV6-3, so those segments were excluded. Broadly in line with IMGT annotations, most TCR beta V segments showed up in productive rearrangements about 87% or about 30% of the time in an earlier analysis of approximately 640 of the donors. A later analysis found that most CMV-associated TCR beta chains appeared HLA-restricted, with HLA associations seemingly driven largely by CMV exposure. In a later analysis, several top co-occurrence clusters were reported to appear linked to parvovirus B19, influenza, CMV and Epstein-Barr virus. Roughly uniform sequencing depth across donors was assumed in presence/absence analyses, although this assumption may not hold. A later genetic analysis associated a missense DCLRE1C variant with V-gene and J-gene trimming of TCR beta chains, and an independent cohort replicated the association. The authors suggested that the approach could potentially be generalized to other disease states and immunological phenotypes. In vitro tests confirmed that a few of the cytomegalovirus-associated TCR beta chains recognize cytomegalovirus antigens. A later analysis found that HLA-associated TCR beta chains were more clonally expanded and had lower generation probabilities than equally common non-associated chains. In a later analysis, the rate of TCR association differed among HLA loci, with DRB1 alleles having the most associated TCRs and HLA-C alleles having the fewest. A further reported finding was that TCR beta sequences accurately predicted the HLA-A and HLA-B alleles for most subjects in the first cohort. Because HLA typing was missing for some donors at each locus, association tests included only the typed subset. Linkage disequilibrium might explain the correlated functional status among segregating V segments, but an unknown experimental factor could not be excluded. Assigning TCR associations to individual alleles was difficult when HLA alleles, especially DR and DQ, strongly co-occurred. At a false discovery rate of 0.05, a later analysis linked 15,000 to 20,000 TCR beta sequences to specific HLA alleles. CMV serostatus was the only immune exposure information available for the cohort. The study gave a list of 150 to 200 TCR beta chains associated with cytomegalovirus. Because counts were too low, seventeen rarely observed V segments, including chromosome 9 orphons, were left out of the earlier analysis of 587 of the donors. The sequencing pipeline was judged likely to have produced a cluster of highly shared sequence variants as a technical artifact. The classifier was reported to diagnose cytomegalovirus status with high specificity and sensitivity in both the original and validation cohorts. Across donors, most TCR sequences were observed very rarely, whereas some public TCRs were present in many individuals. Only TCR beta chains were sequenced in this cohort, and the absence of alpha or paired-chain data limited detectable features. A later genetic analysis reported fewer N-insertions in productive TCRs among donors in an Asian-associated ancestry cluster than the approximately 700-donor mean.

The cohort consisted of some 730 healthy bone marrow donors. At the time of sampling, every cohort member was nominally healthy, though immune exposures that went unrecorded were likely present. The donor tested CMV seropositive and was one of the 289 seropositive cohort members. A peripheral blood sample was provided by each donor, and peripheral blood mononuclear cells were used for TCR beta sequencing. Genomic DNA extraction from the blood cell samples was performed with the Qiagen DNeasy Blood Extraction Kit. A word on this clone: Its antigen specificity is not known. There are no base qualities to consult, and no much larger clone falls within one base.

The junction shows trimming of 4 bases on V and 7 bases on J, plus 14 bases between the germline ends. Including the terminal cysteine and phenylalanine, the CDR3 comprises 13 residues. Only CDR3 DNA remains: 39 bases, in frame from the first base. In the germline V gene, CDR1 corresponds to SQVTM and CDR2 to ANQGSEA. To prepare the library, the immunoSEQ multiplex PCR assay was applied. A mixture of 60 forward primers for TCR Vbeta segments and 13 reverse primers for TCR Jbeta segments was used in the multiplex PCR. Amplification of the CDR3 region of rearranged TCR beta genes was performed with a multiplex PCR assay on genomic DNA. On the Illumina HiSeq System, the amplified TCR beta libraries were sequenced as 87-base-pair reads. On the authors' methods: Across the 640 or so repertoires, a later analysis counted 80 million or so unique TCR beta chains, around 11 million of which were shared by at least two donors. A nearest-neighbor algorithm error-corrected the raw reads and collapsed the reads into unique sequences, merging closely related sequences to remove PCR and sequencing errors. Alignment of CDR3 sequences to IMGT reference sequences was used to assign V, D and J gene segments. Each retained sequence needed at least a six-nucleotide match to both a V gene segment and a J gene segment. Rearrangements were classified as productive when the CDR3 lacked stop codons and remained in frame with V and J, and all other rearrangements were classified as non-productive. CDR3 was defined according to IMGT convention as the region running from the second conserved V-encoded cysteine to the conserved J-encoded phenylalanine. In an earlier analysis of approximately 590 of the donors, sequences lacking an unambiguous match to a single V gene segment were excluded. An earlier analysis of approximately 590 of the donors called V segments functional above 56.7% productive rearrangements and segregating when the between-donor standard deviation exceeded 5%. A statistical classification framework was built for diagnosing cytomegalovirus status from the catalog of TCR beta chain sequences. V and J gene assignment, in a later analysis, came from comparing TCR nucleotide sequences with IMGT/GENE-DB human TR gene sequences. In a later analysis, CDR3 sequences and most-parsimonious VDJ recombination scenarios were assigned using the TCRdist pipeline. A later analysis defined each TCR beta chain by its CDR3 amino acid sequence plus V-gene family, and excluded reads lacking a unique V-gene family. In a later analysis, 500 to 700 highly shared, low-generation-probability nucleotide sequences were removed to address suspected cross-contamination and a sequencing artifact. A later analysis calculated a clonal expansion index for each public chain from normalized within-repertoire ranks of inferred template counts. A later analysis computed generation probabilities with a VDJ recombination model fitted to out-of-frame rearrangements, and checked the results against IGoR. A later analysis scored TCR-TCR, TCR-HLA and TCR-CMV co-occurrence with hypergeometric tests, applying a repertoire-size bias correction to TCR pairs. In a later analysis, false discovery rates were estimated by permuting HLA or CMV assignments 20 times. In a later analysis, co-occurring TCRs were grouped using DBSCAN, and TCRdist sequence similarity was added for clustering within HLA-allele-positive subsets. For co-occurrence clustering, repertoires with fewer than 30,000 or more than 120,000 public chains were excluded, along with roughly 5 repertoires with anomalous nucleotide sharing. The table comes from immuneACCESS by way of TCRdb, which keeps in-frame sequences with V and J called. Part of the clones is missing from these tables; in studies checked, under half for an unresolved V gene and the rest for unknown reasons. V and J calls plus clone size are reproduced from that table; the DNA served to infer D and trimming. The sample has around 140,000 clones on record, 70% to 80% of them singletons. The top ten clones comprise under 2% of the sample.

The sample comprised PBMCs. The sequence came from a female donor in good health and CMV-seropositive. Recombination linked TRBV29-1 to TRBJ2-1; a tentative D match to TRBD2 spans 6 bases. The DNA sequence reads TGCAGCGTTGTAAACGGGAGAGGGAATGAGCAGTTCTTC. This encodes CSVVNGRGNEQFF.